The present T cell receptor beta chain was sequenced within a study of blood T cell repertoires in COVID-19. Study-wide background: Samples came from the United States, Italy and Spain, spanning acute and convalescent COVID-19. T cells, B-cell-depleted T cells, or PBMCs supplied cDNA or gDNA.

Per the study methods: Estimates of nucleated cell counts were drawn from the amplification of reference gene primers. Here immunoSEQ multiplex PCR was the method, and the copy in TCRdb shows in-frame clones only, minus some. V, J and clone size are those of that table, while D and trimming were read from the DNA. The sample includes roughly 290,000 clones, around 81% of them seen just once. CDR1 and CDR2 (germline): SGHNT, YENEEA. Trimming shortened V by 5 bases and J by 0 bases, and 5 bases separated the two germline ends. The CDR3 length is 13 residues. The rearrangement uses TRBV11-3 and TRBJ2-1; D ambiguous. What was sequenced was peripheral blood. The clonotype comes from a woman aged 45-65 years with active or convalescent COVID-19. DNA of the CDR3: TGTGCCAGCAGCGTGGCCTCCTACAATGAGCAGTTCTTC. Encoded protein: CASSVASYNEQFF.